These 28 T cell receptor beta chains came from one sample sequenced in a study of T cells in Graves' hyperthyroidism and ophthalmopathy. Amplification of TCR beta CDR3 regions was performed using RNA transcripts as template. The HTBI set primed first-round TCR CDR3 RT-PCR. TCRdb re-called the multiplex PCR reads through MiXCR, storing one row per CDR3 protein. The table records a few hundred thousand distinct CDR3 sequences, roughly 50% of them present only once. The specimen was peripheral blood or thyroid tissue (not recorded which). The receptors were gathered from a woman between 18 and 30 years old with Graves' hyperthyroidism.

The chain has TRBV20-1 and TRBJ2-7; TRBD1 agrees at 7 bases. V was pared by 1 base and J by 3 bases, with 12 bases of the junction left unmatched. The CDR3 runs 16 residues. Germline assignment: CDR1 DFQATT and CDR2 SNEGSKA (reference sequence). The CDR3 is CSARVNRGPYIYEQYF. Written as DNA, the CDR3 is TGCAGTGCTAGAGTGAACAGGGGCCCATACATCTACGAGCAGTACTTC.

The chain couples TRBV24-1 to TRBJ1-2; TRBD1 aligns across 7 bases. This CDR3 contains 13 residues. V dropped 5 bases and J dropped 10; count of bases not matched to a gene: 9. Germline CDR1 reads KGHDR; CDR2 reads SFDVKD. The DNA of the CDR3 is TGTGCCACCAGTGGCAAACTAGGGGGCTCCTACACCTTC. Protein sequence: CATSGKLGGSYTF.

The V call is TRBV2, the J call TRBJ2-7, with 11 bases matching TRBD2. This CDR3 contains 13 residues. V shed 9 bases and J 2 bases; nucleotides not matched to a gene: 3. Germline V gene sequence: CDR1 SNHLY, CDR2 FYNNEI. CDR3 sequence: CASTSGSTYEQYF. As DNA, the CDR3 is TGTGCCAGTACTAGCGGGAGTACCTACGAGCAGTACTTC.

This clonotype was observed many times. The chain has TRBV12-3 or TRBV12-4 and TRBJ2-7; D may correspond to TRBD1 or TRBD2 (6 bases each). V was cut by 6 bases and J by 5 bases, with 20 bases left in between. The CDR3 consists of 15 residues. The chain's CDR3 is CASSQIRGALDEQYF. The DNA of the CDR3 is TGTGCCAGCAGCCAAATTAGGGGGGCTCTGGACGAGCAGTACTTC.

The chain uses TRBV5-1 and TRBJ1-2, with D possibly being TRBD1 (6 bases). The ends were cut back, 4 bases at V and 6 bases at J, with 19 bases in the middle. Germline CDR1 is SGHRS and CDR2 is YFSETQ. The length of the CDR3 is 15 residues. CDR3 region: CASSGSTGRDDGYTF. The CDR3, as DNA: TGCGCCAGCAGCGGATCGACAGGACGGGATGATGGCTACACCTTC. The full variable domain, with the rest looked up from reference TRBV5-1 and TRBJ1-2, is KAGVTQTPRYLIKTRGQQVTLSCSPISGHRSVSWYQQTPGQGLQFLFEYFSETQRNKGNFPGRFSGRQFSNSRSEMNVSTLELGDSALYLCASSGSTGRDDGYTFGSGTRLTVV.

The chain combines TRBV9 with TRBJ2-1; D uncertain. V was pared by 0 bases and J by 6 bases, with 7 bases between. CDR3 length equals 13 residues. Germline V gives CDR1 SGDLS, CDR2 YYNGEE. For the CDR3, the DNA is TGTGCCAGCAGCGTAGTCCTAGGCAATGAGCAGTTCTTC. Protein: CASSVVLGNEQFF. The full variable domain, its missing parts supplied by reference TRBV9 and TRBJ2-1, is DSGVTQTPKHLITATGQRVTLRCSPRSGDLSVYWYQQSLDQGLQFLIQYYNGEERAKGNILERFSAQQFPDLHSELNLSSLELGDSALYFCASSVVLGNEQFFGPGTRLTVL.

This clonotype occurred many times. The chain joins TRBV2 to TRBJ2-5; D is possibly TRBD1 (5 bases). This CDR3 is built from 14 residues. Germline-derived CDR1 and CDR2 are SNHLY and FYNNEI. The V end lost 5 bases, the J end lost 3 bases, and 13 bases lay between the germline ends. The CDR3 DNA reads TGTGCCAGCAGTTATCAGGGTACTAAAGAGACCCAGTACTTC. Residues: CASSYQGTKETQYF.

The V and J genes are TRBV3-1 and TRBJ2-7, with 7 positions matching TRBD2. The CDR3 has 16 residues. Trimming took 1 base from V and 3 from J; bases not matched to a gene: 9. CDR1 is LGHDT and CDR2 is YNNKEL in the germline V gene (reference sequence). This chain's CDR3 is CASSQGSGGSSYEQYF. The DNA of the CDR3 is TGTGCCAGCAGCCAAGGTTCTGGCGGGAGTAGCTACGAGCAGTACTTC.

V and J are TRBV10-1 and TRBJ2-7; 9 bases agree with TRBD2. With 3 bases clipped from V and 5 bases from J, the junction kept 8 bases outside the gene matches. CDR3 length equals 15 residues. CDR1 and CDR2 from the germline V gene are WNHNN and SYGVQD (reference sequence). CDR3 sequence (DNA): TGCGCCAGCAGTGAAGGGCTAGCGGGATTTCACGAGCAGTACTTC. This sequence encodes CASSEGLAGFHEQYF.

The chain has TRBV25-1 and TRBJ2-7; 8 bases are shared with TRBD1. V shed 8 bases and J 2 bases; nucleotides not matched to a gene: 5. CDR1 is MGHDK, CDR2 SYGVNS, per germline. The CDR3 covers 13 residues. The CDR3 sequence is CASFMDRAYEQYF. The CDR3 DNA is TGTGCCAGCTTCATGGACAGGGCCTACGAGCAGTACTTC.

The chain recombines TRBV7-9 with TRBJ1-2, with unresolved D. There are 10 residues in the CDR3. Germline V lookup: CDR1 SEHNR, CDR2 FQNEAQ (reference sequence). Trimming pared 11 bases from V and 6 bases from J, leaving 10 bases between. The CDR3 protein is CAGHRHGYTF. The CDR3 DNA follows: TGTGCCGGGCACAGACATGGCTACACCTTC.

This clonotype came up once. The rearrangement joins TRBV10-2 to TRBJ2-7, with TRBD2 matching 8 bases. Losses at the gene ends were 3 bases for V and 7 bases for J; bases not matched to a gene: 11. Per germline, CDR1 WSHSY and CDR2 SAAADI. This CDR3 has 15 amino acids. The CDR3, as DNA: TGCGCCAGCAGTGAAGGTAGCGGGACGCTAGGAGAGCAGTACTTC. Protein product: CASSEGSGTLGEQYF.

For this clonotype: The junction shows a germline mismatch at one end, possibly a read error. This rearrangement joins TRBV20-1 to TRBJ2-6, with 9 bases matching TRBD1. Looked up from germline, CDR1 is DFQATT and CDR2 is SNEGSKA (reference sequence). The CDR3 is 15 residues long. CDR3 protein: CSARDRVSGANVLTF. CDR3 nucleotide sequence: TGCAGTGCCCGGGACAGGGTCTCTGGGGCCAACGTCCTAACTTTC.

The chain joins TRBV24-1 to TRBJ2-3; 9 bases are a match to TRBD1. Trimming cost V 9 bases and J 1 base; bases outside gene matches: 10. Germline V gives CDR1 KGHDR, CDR2 SFDVKD. The CDR3 is made up of 16 amino acids. The CDR3 DNA reads as TGTGCCACCGCGGAGGACAGGGGCGTGGGCACAGATACGCAGTATTTT. It translates to CATAEDRGVGTDTQYF.

The rearrangement uses TRBV10-3 and TRBJ2-5; D possibly corresponds to TRBD2 (6 bases). Germline V gives CDR1 ENHRY, CDR2 SYGVKD. The CDR3 is 16 amino acids. V was trimmed by 4 bases and J by 0 bases, leaving 15 bases between them. The CDR3 protein is CAISARDGRYQETQYF. The CDR3 region has the DNA TGTGCCATCAGTGCTAGAGATGGGAGGTACCAAGAGACCCAGTACTTC.

A remark on this clonotype: A clone one base away is much larger, so this may be a read error. This chain joins TRBV10-3 and TRBJ1-1; TRBD1 matches at 10 bases. V trimming: 5 bases; J trimming: 0 bases; junction bases outside the gene matches: 6. Per germline, CDR1 ENHRY and CDR2 SYGVKD. This CDR3 has 16 residues. For the CDR3, the DNA is TGTGCCATCAGTCGGGACAGGGGCCCATTGAACACTGAAGCTTTCTTT. It specifies CAISRDRGPLNTEAFF.

The genes are TRBV7-8 and TRBJ1-4, with D uncertain. Trimming took off 2 bases at V and 6 bases at J, with 10 bases between the two ends. From germline, CDR1 is SGHVS and CDR2 FQNEAQ. The CDR3 runs 14 residues. The CDR3 here is CASSLSGRDEKLFF. DNA for the CDR3: TGTGCCAGCAGCTTAAGCGGGAGAGATGAAAAACTGTTTTTT. Complete variable domain (other parts from reference TRBV7-8 and TRBJ1-4): GAGVSQSPRYKVAKRGQDVALRCDPISGHVSLFWYQQALGQGPEFLTYFQNEAQLDKSGLPSDRFFAERPEGSVSTLKIQRTQQEDSAVYLCASSLSGRDEKLFFGSGTQLSVL.

The rearrangement uses TRBV20-1 and TRBJ1-1, with D perhaps matching TRBD1 (6 bases). Trimming pared 3 bases from V and 1 base from J, leaving 12 bases between. CDR3 length: 14 residues. The germline CDR1 and CDR2 sequences are DFQATT and SNEGSKA (reference sequence). The CDR3 coding sequence is TGCAGTGCTAGGGCCGGGGACACGAACACTGAAGCTTTCTTT. It codes for CSARAGDTNTEAFF.

This clonotype was observed at least ten times. V and J are TRBV11-2 and TRBJ1-1, with D tentatively TRBD1 (5 bases). Germline CDR1 and CDR2: SGHAT and FQNNGV. This CDR3 has 12 residues. V was cut by 6 bases and J by 4 bases, with 9 bases left in between. The CDR3 DNA reads as TGTGCCAGCAGTCCCGACAGCACTGAAGCTTTCTTT. Translation: CASSPDSTEAFF.

Worth noting for this clonotype: The germline gene is not matched at one end of the junction; a read error may be the cause. CDR3 coding DNA: TGTGCCAGCAGCCCGGGACTAGCGGTGGGTACAGGTGTCCCGAATGGCTACACTTTC. Its protein is CASSPGLAVGTGVPNGYTF. This chain joins TRBV7-3 and TRBJ1-2; D is perhaps TRBD1 (5 bases). CDR3 length equals 19 residues. Germline V gene data show CDR1 as SGHTA and CDR2 as FQGTGA.

This chain connects TRBV20-1 to TRBJ2-6; D unclear. Germline assignment: CDR1 DFQATT and CDR2 SNEGSKA (reference sequence). The V end was cut by 5 bases, the J end by 5 bases, with 10 bases between. This CDR3 contains 13 residues. The CDR3 sequence: CSAPVGRANVLTF. CDR3 nucleotides: TGCAGTGCTCCCGTGGGGAGGGCCAACGTCCTGACTTTC.

V and J are TRBV7-2 and TRBJ2-5, with TRBD2 matching over 11 bases. The length of the CDR3 is 14 residues. Germline values: CDR1 SGHTA, CDR2 FQGNSA. V shed 6 bases and J 5 bases; nucleotides not matched to a gene: 5. Here the CDR3 DNA reads TGTGCCAGCAGGACTAGCGGGGAAGGGGAGACCCAGTACTTC. This sequence encodes CASRTSGEGETQYF.

This sequence joins TRBV25-1 and TRBJ2-3; no definite D call. The CDR3 has 12 residues. Trimming stripped 6 bases from V and 3 bases from J, with 7 bases between. Germline CDR1 is MGHDK and CDR2 is SYGVNS. The CDR3 spells CASSQQTDTQYF. CDR3 nucleotide sequence: TGTGCCAGCAGCCAACAAACAGATACGCAGTATTTT.

This clonotype was detected once. This chain connects TRBV7-2 to TRBJ2-2, with D possibly matching TRBD2 (7 bases). This CDR3 is 15 amino acids long. Trimming removed 5 bases at V and 3 bases at J, with 13 bases between. CDR1 is SGHTA and CDR2 is FQGNSA in the germline V gene. The DNA for the CDR3 is TGTGCCAGCAGCCAAGGGGGGGGGGACACCGGGGAGCTGTTTTTT. Translation gives CASSQGGGDTGELFF.

This clonotype showed up just once. The chain couples TRBV29-1 to TRBJ1-2; D gene unclear. CDR3 length: 11 amino acids. Trimming took 7 bases from V and 0 from J, leaving 6 bases between them. Germline V gene sequence: CDR1 SQVTM, CDR2 ANQGSEA. CDR3 in amino acids: CSGVANYGYTF. CDR3 coding DNA: TGCAGCGGGGTAGCTAACTATGGCTACACCTTC.

The gene calls are TRBV20-1 and TRBJ2-5; 8 bases map to TRBD1. V shed 5 bases and J 11 bases; nucleotides not matched to a gene: 4. The germline V gene has CDR1 DFQATT and CDR2 SNEGSKA (reference sequence). The CDR3 loop spans 10 amino acids. CDR3 nucleotide sequence: TGCAGTGCTCCGGACAGGGCACAGTACTTC. Translated, it gives CSAPDRAQYF.

Concerning this clonotype: One end of the junction fails to match germline, which may point to a read error. This chain joins TRBV7-3 and TRBJ2-5, with a possible D match to TRBD1 (7 bases). Looked up from germline, CDR1 is SGHTA and CDR2 is FQGTGA. The CDR3 has 13 amino acids. The CDR3 bases are TGCGCCAGCAGCTTGGAGGGGGCCGAGACCCAGTACTTC. Amino acid sequence: CASSLEGAETQYF. Complete variable domain (other parts from reference TRBV7-3 and TRBJ2-5): GAGVSQTPSNKVTEKGKYVELRCDPISGHTALYWYRQSLGQGPEFLIYFQGTGAADDSGLPNDRFFAVRPEGSVSTLKIQRTERGDSAVYLCASSLEGAETQYFGPGTRLLVL.

This clonotype was seen many times. J is TRBJ2-7 and V is TRBV10-3, with 11 bases identical to TRBD1. Trimming took 9 bases from V and 9 from J; bases not matched to a gene: 10. The CDR3 totals 13 residues. Germline V CDR1 and CDR2: ENHRY, SYGVKD. DNA for the CDR3: TGTGCCATGAGACCGGACAGGGGGCAGGGGCAGTACTTC. The encoded protein is CAMRPDRGQGQYF.